This T cell receptor (beta chain) originates from a study of cytomegalovirus exposure and HLA in healthy donors. Study results and limitations: In all likelihood, a cluster of highly shared sequence variants was a sequencing artifact.

This clone has just one count. Its antigen is not identified. Amplification used 60 Vbeta primers and 13 Jbeta primers. Clones were read by immunoSEQ multiplex PCR, and TCRdb kept only the in-frame ones, dropping some. This sample carries some 150,000 clones, around 85% of them seen once, and the ten largest clones take over 0.95%. The sequence was collected from a female donor in good health and CMV-seronegative. The sequencing input was PBMCs.

This CDR3 reads CASRAGALEQFF. CDR3 sequence (DNA): TGTGCCAGTAGGGCGGGAGCCCTTGAGCAGTTCTTC. This chain connects TRBV19 to TRBJ2-1, with 7 bases matching TRBD2. The germline V gene encodes CDR1 LNHDA and CDR2 SQIVND (reference sequence). Trimming removed 6 bases from V and 9 bases from J; junction bases left unmatched: 5. The CDR3 runs 12 residues.